This T cell receptor beta chain comes out of a study of cytomegalovirus exposure and HLA in healthy donors. Worth noting for this clone: As yet, its antigen is unknown.

Both 60 Vbeta primers and 13 Jbeta primers went into the PCR. Profiled with immunoSEQ multiplex PCR; TCRdb holds only in-frame clones, not every one. The sample lists 95,000 to 100,000 clones; approximately 85% were seen once. General study findings and limits: Common viral pathogens seemed to be connected with several of the most significant clusters, according to a later analysis. Analyzed later, most CMV-associated TCR beta chains appeared HLA-restricted. Cytomegalovirus-associated TCR beta chains were listed, numbering 164.

Sequencing used PBMCs. The origin of this receptor is a man under 40 in good health and CMV-seronegative.

The CDR3 DNA follows: TGTGCCAGCAGTAGCGGGGGGATTAATGAGCAGTTCTTC. Its translation: CASSSGGINEQFF. The chain carries TRBV7-9 and TRBJ2-1; 10 positions match TRBD2. V shed 6 bases, J shed 7 bases, and the junction held 3 bases outside the gene matches. From germline, CDR1 is SEHNR and CDR2 FQNEAQ (reference sequence). CDR3 length: 13 amino acids.